This T cell receptor beta chain originates from a study of graft-versus-host responses after intestinal transplantation. On the study more broadly: Recipients across the board were started on anti-thymocyte globulin induction, then kept on tacrolimus and steroids for roughly 3 years.

Notes on the study in general: High graft-versus-host to host-versus-graft T cell clonal ratios marked allografts of patients with graft-donor macrochimerism. Recipient marrow held GvH clones, some first seen in ileum or blood.

Points on this clone: As yet, its antigen is unknown.

Sequencing was performed with immunoSEQ multiplex PCR; in TCRdb, only in-frame clones are kept and a portion is missing. The sample lists about 120,000 clones, 85% to 95% occurring once. The CDR3 runs 15 residues. Germline V gene sequence: CDR1 LGHNA, CDR2 YSLEER. The V end was cut by 0 bases, the J end by 8 bases, with 16 bases between. The V call is TRBV4-3, the J call TRBJ1-2; TRBD1 is a possible D gene (5 bases). This sequence originates from a human donor who received an intestinal transplant. This specimen was unstimulated CD8+ T cells sorted from spleen or lymph node cells, taken before intestinal transplant. Here the CDR3 reads CASSQDRGLDWGYTF. Written as DNA, the CDR3 is TGCGCCAGCAGCCAAGATAGGGGTTTGGATTGGGGCTACACCTTC.